This TCR beta chain is drawn from a study of yellow fever vaccine responses in identical twins. Of note for this clonotype: What it binds is unknown.

Study-level results: Reports say the vaccine T cell response in twins looked partly convergent and partly personalized.

Each CDR3 protein gets one entry after TCRdb re-called the RT-PCR reads with MiXCR. Of about 23,000 distinct CDR3 sequences listed, more than 60% are singletons. This specimen consisted of T cells from blood (PBMCs), unsorted or a sorted subset (not recorded which), obtained before or after yellow fever vaccination (not recorded which). The TCR originated in a woman aged 18-30 years who received the yellow fever vaccine.

The CDR3 protein is CASSNHPGQGLDKNIQYF. The CDR3 bases are TGCGCCAGCAGCAACCACCCAGGACAGGGGTTGGACAAAAACATTCAGTACTTC. The chain couples TRBV4-3 to TRBJ2-4, with 9 nucleotides matching TRBD1. V lost 5 bases, J lost 3 bases, and 14 bases stayed unmatched. The CDR3 has 18 residues. The germline gives CDR1 LGHNA, CDR2 YSLEER.